Listed here are 8 T cell receptor beta chains from one sample, sequenced in a study of T-cell reconstitution after alpha-beta-depleted transplantation in children. The library targeted TCRbeta and was prepared with unique molecular identifiers. One entry per CDR3 protein results from TCRdb running MiXCR on the PCR reads. The profile covers about 600,000 distinct CDR3 sequences, with roughly 13% appearing a single time and 2.2% taken by the ten largest. The specimen was PBMCs, mostly from graft donor cells, collected 360 days after TCRalphabeta/CD19-depleted stem cell transplant. The receptors were sampled from a male patient between 5 and 17 years old who had a stem cell transplant for acute myeloid leukemia, so the T cells may come from the graft donor.

V and J are TRBV9 and TRBJ2-7; 11 bases align to TRBD2. V shed 0 bases, J shed 5 bases, and the junction held 7 bases outside the gene matches. This CDR3 has 16 residues. Germline CDR1 is SGDLS and CDR2 is YYNGEE. The CDR3: CASSVVASGRSDEQYF. The CDR3 nucleotides are TGTGCCAGCAGCGTAGTGGCTAGCGGGAGGTCGGACGAGCAGTACTTC.

This chain joins TRBV18 and TRBJ1-4; unclear D gene. Germline lookup yields CDR1 KGHSH and CDR2 LQKENI. V was shortened by 0 bases and J by 7 bases, with 12 bases between the two germline ends. The CDR3 is 15 amino acids. The CDR3 DNA sequence: TGTGCCAGCTCACCACCGGCAGGACCCGGTGAAAAACTGTTTTTT. This sequence encodes CASSPPAGPGEKLFF.

This clonotype was recorded many times. This sequence joins TRBV6-5 and TRBJ1-4, with D unclear. The ends were cut back, 2 bases at V and 7 bases at J, with 14 bases in the middle. This CDR3 is 15 amino acids long. The germline V gene encodes CDR1 MNHEY and CDR2 SVGAGI. CDR3 amino acids: CASSYMAGWGEKLFF. The CDR3 coding sequence is TGTGCCAGCAGTTACATGGCCGGTTGGGGTGAAAAACTGTTTTTT.

This chain connects TRBV23-1 to TRBJ2-7, with 9 bases that match TRBD1. TRBV23-1 is flagged as an ORF with uncertain function. The CDR3 consists of 16 residues. Trimming cost V 0 bases and J 2 bases; bases outside gene matches: 5. CDR3 DNA sequence: TGCGCCAGCAGTCAATCGAGAGGGACAGGGACCTACGAGCAGTACTTC. Encoded protein: CASSQSRGTGTYEQYF.

This clonotype showed up just a few times. This chain connects TRBV7-2 to TRBJ1-5; tentative D call: TRBD1 (6 bases). There are 15 residues in the CDR3. V was pared by 7 bases and J by 0 bases, with 13 bases between. Germline values: CDR1 SGHTA, CDR2 FQGNSA. The CDR3 reads CASTIPGDSNQPQHF. In DNA form, the CDR3 reads TGTGCCAGCACCATTCCAGGGGATAGCAATCAGCCCCAGCATTTT.

This clonotype was seen ten or more times. J is TRBJ1-2 and V is TRBV27; D call uncertain. The CDR3 totals 12 residues. Germline V gene sequence: CDR1 MNHEY, CDR2 SMNVEV (reference sequence). The ends were cut back, 4 bases at V and 8 bases at J, with 11 bases in the middle. The CDR3 here is CASSSDRKGYTF. CDR3 bases: TGTGCCAGCAGTTCTGACCGGAAAGGCTACACCTTC.

This clonotype was seen more than once but under ten times. The rearrangement joins TRBV21-1 to TRBJ2-7; the table calls TRBD1, which could not be checked here. TRBV21-1 is a pseudogene segment. The CDR3 has 20 amino acids. The CDR3, as DNA: TGTGCCAGCAGCAAACGACACATTTCGCGAGACCACCCCCTAAACTACGAGCAGTACTTC. It encodes CASSKRHISRDHPLNYEQYF.

The CDR3 sequence is CASSPSGRHNEQFF. The CDR3 bases are TGTGCCAGCTCACCGAGCGGGAGGCACAATGAGCAGTTCTTC. The chain joins TRBV18 to TRBJ2-1, with 9 positions matching TRBD2. This CDR3 has 14 amino acids. Per germline, CDR1 KGHSH and CDR2 LQKENI. V gave up 3 bases and J gave up 5 bases; unmatched junction bases: 2.